This T cell receptor (beta chain) was profiled in a study of T cell changes during pregnancy in multiple sclerosis. Trimming removed 4 bases from V and 4 bases from J; junction bases left unmatched: 4. The CDR3 has 14 amino acids. Germline lookup yields CDR1 MNHEY and CDR2 SVGAGI. Profiled with immunoSEQ multiplex PCR; TCRdb holds only in-frame clones, not every one. The top ten clones hold about 2% of a sample with approximately 90,000 clones, 92% of them seen once. The receptor comes from a female donor with multiple sclerosis, enrolled in a pregnancy study. V is TRBV6-5 and J is TRBJ1-3, with TRBD1 matching over 7 bases. Sequenced material: peripheral blood, taken after pregnancy. DNA for the CDR3: TGTGCCAGCAGTTCGACAGGGTCCGGAAACACCATATATTTT. This sequence encodes CASSSTGSGNTIYF.